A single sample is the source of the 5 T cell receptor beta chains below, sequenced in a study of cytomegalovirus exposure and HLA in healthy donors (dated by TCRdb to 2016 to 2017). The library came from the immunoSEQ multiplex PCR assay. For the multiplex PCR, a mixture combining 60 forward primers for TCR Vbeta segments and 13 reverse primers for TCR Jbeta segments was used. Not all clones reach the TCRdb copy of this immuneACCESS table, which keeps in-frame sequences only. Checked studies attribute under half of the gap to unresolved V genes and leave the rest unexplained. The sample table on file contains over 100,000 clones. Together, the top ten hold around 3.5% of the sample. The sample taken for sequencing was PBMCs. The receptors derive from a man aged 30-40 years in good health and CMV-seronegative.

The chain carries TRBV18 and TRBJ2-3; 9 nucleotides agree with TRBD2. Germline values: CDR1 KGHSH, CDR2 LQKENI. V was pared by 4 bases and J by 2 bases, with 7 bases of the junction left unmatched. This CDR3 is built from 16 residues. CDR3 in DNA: TGTGCCAGCTCACACCGACTAGCGGACAACACAGATACGCAGTATTTT. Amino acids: CASSHRLADNTDTQYF.

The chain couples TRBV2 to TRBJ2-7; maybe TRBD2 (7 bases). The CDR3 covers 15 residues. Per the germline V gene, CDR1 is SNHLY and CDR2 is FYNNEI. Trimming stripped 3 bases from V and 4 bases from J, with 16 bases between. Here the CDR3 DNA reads TGTGCCAGCAGTGATAGGGGGGGAGGTGCTTACGAGCAGTACTTC. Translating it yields CASSDRGGGAYEQYF.

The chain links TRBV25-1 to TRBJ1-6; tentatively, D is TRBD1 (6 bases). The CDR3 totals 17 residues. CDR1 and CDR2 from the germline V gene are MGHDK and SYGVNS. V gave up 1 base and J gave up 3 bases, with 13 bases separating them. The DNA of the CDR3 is TGTGCCAGCAGTGAATCGGGACAAGCGATCTATAATTCACCCCTCCACTTT. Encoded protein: CASSESGQAIYNSPLHF.

CDR3 coding DNA: TGTGCCAGCAGTTCGGGACTAGCGGGATCTTACAATGAGCAGTTCTTC. Translation gives CASSSGLAGSYNEQFF. The chain uses TRBV27 and TRBJ2-1, with 13 bases lining up with TRBD2. Germline V gene data show CDR1 as MNHEY and CDR2 as SMNVEV (reference sequence). V shed 4 bases, J shed 4 bases, and the junction held 4 bases outside the gene matches. CDR3 length equals 16 residues.

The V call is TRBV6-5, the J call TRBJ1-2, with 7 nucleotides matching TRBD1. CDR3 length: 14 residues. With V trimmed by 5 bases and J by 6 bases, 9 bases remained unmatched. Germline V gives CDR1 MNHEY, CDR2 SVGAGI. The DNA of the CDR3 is TGTGCCAGCAGTCCCGGGACAGTGGGGCATGGCTACACCTTC. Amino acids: CASSPGTVGHGYTF.